The clone carrying this T cell receptor (beta chain) showed up just a few times. The source of the sample is a study of identical twins. Trimming left V 3 bases short and J 0 bases short, with 9 bases between. Germline lookup yields CDR1 SGHTA and CDR2 FQGNSA. The CDR3 has 15 amino acids. TCRdb reanalysed the 5' RACE reads using MiXCR and keeps one entry per CDR3 protein. The repertoire consists of about 890,000 distinct CDR3 sequences, with around 12% occurring once and the leading ten covering roughly 1.5%. These data were likewise used in another study, on yellow fever vaccine responses in identical twins.

The rearrangement uses TRBV7-2 and TRBJ1-3; no definite D call. The specimen was PBMCs. The TCR sequence derives from a woman between 18 and 30 years old in good health. The CDR3, as DNA: TGTGCCAGCAGCTTTCTGGTATACTCTGGAAACACCATATATTTT. Its translation is CASSFLVYSGNTIYF.